These 5 T cell receptor beta chains were sequenced from one sample in a study of cytomegalovirus exposure and HLA in healthy donors. Primers: 60 Vbeta forward and 13 Jbeta reverse. Sequencing was performed with immunoSEQ multiplex PCR; in TCRdb, only in-frame clones are kept and a portion is missing. The sample records about 180,000 clones, approximately 79% being singletons. The sequencing sample was made of PBMCs. The origin of the receptors is a woman between 40 and 50 years old in good health and CMV-seronegative.

This chain links TRBV7-8 with TRBJ2-6, with 8 positions matching TRBD2. V was clipped by 1 base and J by 0 bases; unmatched bases: 5. Germline V gene data show CDR1 as SGHVS and CDR2 as FQNEAQ. The CDR3 is 18 amino acids. This CDR3 is CASSLGLAGRSGANVLTF. The CDR3 DNA follows: TGTGCCAGCAGCTTAGGGCTAGCGGGCCGCTCTGGGGCCAACGTCCTGACTTTC.

The V and J genes are TRBV30 and TRBJ2-7; 9 bases match TRBD1. Germline trimming cut 3 bases from V and 4 bases from J; bases unmatched to any gene: 4. Germline assignment: CDR1 GTSNPN and CDR2 SVGIG (reference sequence). The CDR3 covers 13 residues. CDR3 residues: CAWRDRGRYEQYF. CDR3 coding DNA: TGTGCCTGGAGGGACAGGGGACGATACGAGCAGTACTTC.

This chain uses TRBV6-5 with TRBJ2-5; weak D call: TRBD2 (5 bases). Per germline, CDR1 MNHEY and CDR2 SVGAGI. V lost 4 bases and J 5 bases, leaving 20 bases between the germline ends. This CDR3 spans 16 amino acids. The CDR3 DNA follows: TGTGCCAGCAGTTCACCCGCTCCCGGGGTGCAGGAGACCCAGTACTTC. Translating it yields CASSSPAPGVQETQYF.

The chain uses TRBV30 and TRBJ1-1; a possible D gene is TRBD1 (6 bases). Per the germline V gene, CDR1 is GTSNPN and CDR2 is SVGIG (reference sequence). The CDR3 loop spans 15 amino acids. V lost 0 bases to trimming and J lost 1 base, with 12 bases between them. This CDR3 is CAWSVIWGRNTEAFF. The CDR3 nucleotides are TGTGCCTGGAGTGTAATATGGGGGCGGAACACTGAAGCTTTCTTT.

V and J are TRBV6-6 and TRBJ2-5; 9 bases map to TRBD1. The CDR3 length is 15 residues. Trimming took 7 bases from V and 4 from J; bases not matched to a gene: 10. In germline, CDR1 is MNHNY, CDR2 SVGAGI (reference sequence). CDR3 residues: CASNSGGGQGETQYF. The CDR3 DNA reads TGTGCCAGCAACTCCGGCGGGGGACAGGGAGAGACCCAGTACTTC.